Below, 7 T cell receptor beta chains from the same sample are listed, as sequenced in a study of cytomegalovirus exposure and HLA in healthy donors. With 60 Vbeta and 13 Jbeta primers, the PCR was carried out. Generated by immunoSEQ multiplex PCR, the TCRdb table keeps only in-frame clones and is missing some. The table records about 160,000 clones, less than 85% of them present only once. Sequences were obtained from PBMCs. These receptors were obtained from a boy aged 2 to 10 in good health and CMV-seronegative.

The rearrangement joins TRBV9 to TRBJ1-1; a weak D match, TRBD1 (6 bases). The CDR3 runs to 17 residues. Trimming cost V 1 base and J 4 bases, with 20 bases left between them. Germline V gene lookup returns CDR1 SGDLS and CDR2 YYNGEE. CDR3 DNA sequence: TGTGCCAGCAGCGTATATCCTGCAGTGGGACAAGCCACTGAAGCTTTCTTT. It translates to CASSVYPAVGQATEAFF.

Here the CDR3 DNA reads TGTGCCAGCAGCCTAGCGACAGGGAGATTGGGAGATACGCAGTATTTT. Protein: CASSLATGRLGDTQYF. This chain joins TRBV13 and TRBJ2-3; possible D gene TRBD1, 7 bases. This CDR3 has 16 amino acids. Germline V gives CDR1 PRHDT, CDR2 FYEKMQ (reference sequence). The V end lost 5 bases, the J end lost 5 bases, and 20 bases lay between the germline ends.

The chain employs TRBV5-6 and TRBJ1-2, with D perhaps TRBD1 (5 bases). The CDR3 has 15 amino acids. CDR1 is SGHDT, CDR2 YYEEEE, per germline. V shed 2 bases and J shed 4 bases, with 15 bases lying between them. CDR3 residues: CASSFTSDSFYGYTF. The CDR3 DNA is TGTGCCAGCAGCTTCACGAGTGACAGCTTCTATGGCTACACCTTC.

The chain is built from TRBV5-1 and TRBJ2-2; 12 nucleotides line up with TRBD2. Germline values: CDR1 SGHRS, CDR2 YFSETQ. CDR3 length equals 18 residues. Trimming at V came to 4 bases and at J to 4 bases, leaving 11 bases not matched to a gene. The CDR3 DNA follows: TGCGCCAGCAGCCCCGGGCAACTAGCGGGAGGTCCCACCGGGGAGCTGTTTTTT. Protein product: CASSPGQLAGGPTGELFF.

With respect to this clone: Other nucleotide sequences in the sample specify the same CDR3. The chain is built from TRBV29-1 and TRBJ2-3; 7 bases map to TRBD2. The CDR3 consists of 14 residues. CDR1 and CDR2 from the germline V gene are SQVTM and ANQGSEA. V shed 4 bases, J shed 2 bases, and the junction held 6 bases outside the gene matches. The CDR3 region is CSVAISGTTDTQYF. CDR3 nucleotide sequence: TGCAGCGTTGCGATCAGCGGGACCACAGATACGCAGTATTTT.

The chain recombines TRBV28 with TRBJ1-6; possible D gene TRBD1, 6 bases. V lost 10 bases, J lost 5 bases, and 21 bases lay in between. The germline V gene encodes CDR1 MDHEN and CDR2 SYDVKM. CDR3 length equals 16 residues. CDR3 coding DNA: TGTGCCACCCAGGGGCTGAGGGGGATAAATAATTCACCCCTCCACTTT. Its translation: CATQGLRGINNSPLHF.

This chain joins TRBV6-4 and TRBJ1-2; 8 positions match TRBD1. There are 15 residues in the CDR3. Losses at the gene ends were 6 bases for V and 7 bases for J; bases not matched to a gene: 13. Germline CDR1 is MRHNA and CDR2 is SNTAGT. The CDR3 spells CASSEPQDRVGGYTF. CDR3 DNA sequence: TGTGCCAGCAGCGAACCCCAGGACAGGGTCGGTGGCTACACCTTC.